A single sample is the source of the 22 T cell receptor beta chains below, sequenced in a study of blood T cell repertoires in COVID-19. Profiling relied on immunoSEQ multiplex PCR, and the TCRdb table lists in-frame clones only, not all of them. This sample has about 88,000 clones; roughly 86% occur once, and the top ten carry 20% to 30%. The sample was peripheral blood. The receptors stem from a human donor in a cohort sampled during active COVID-19.

The chain carries TRBV7-9 and TRBJ2-7, with 7 bases matching TRBD1. This CDR3 spans 18 amino acids. Germline V gives CDR1 SEHNR, CDR2 FQNEAQ (reference sequence). V dropped 5 bases and J dropped 2; count of bases not matched to a gene: 18. The CDR3, as DNA: TGTGCCAGCAGCGTATCACCCACCTCCGGGACAGCCACCTACGAGCAGTACTTC. It translates to CASSVSPTSGTATYEQYF.

J is TRBJ1-2 and V is TRBV9, with D possibly TRBD1 on 6 matching bases. The CDR3 covers 13 residues. V was clipped by 4 bases and J by 12 bases, with 19 bases between them. The germline CDR1 and CDR2 sequences are SGDLS and YYNGEE. The CDR3, as DNA: TGTGCCAGCAGCAGCGATCCGACAGGACCTAACACCTTC. Translating it yields CASSSDPTGPNTF.

V usage is TRBV12-3 or TRBV12-4 and J usage is TRBJ2-5; 7 bases line up with TRBD1. This CDR3 has 13 amino acids. V was pared by 3 bases and J by 5 bases, with 3 bases of the junction left unmatched. The CDR3 here is CASSFNRGETQYF. For the CDR3, the DNA is TGTGCCAGCAGTTTTAACAGGGGCGAGACCCAGTACTTC.

This chain joins TRBV6-6 and TRBJ2-5; TRBD1 matches at 8 bases. V lost 2 bases and J lost 2; bases outside the gene matches: 7. The CDR3 covers 16 residues. Germline V gives CDR1 MNHNY, CDR2 SVGAGI (reference sequence). CDR3 sequence (DNA): TGTGCCAGCAGTTACCGAGACAGGGGATTTCAAGAGACCCAGTACTTC. It codes for CASSYRDRGFQETQYF.

J is TRBJ2-1 and V is TRBV2; D is undetermined. The CDR3 runs 14 residues. V was clipped by 3 bases and J by 0 bases, with 6 bases between them. Germline V lookup: CDR1 SNHLY, CDR2 FYNNEI. The CDR3 bases are TGTGCCAGCAGTGAGGCCAGCTCCTACAATGAGCAGTTCTTC. As protein: CASSEASSYNEQFF.

The DNA for the CDR3 is TGTGCCAGCAGACAGGGGGCCAACGAGCAGTACTTC. Translated: CASRQGANEQYF. J is TRBJ2-7 and V is TRBV6-5, with 9 bases that match TRBD1. CDR1 is MNHEY and CDR2 is SVGAGI in the germline V gene. The CDR3 runs 12 residues. V was clipped by 6 bases and J by 5 bases; unmatched bases: 2.

This clone was counted once. This CDR3 is CASRARGDETQYF. CDR3 DNA: TGTGCCAGTAGGGCCAGGGGGGACGAGACCCAGTACTTC. The chain joins TRBV19 to TRBJ2-5, with D tentatively TRBD1 (7 bases). The CDR3 loop spans 13 amino acids. The V end lost 6 bases, the J end lost 5 bases, and 13 bases lay between the germline ends. Germline lookup yields CDR1 LNHDA and CDR2 SQIVND (reference sequence).

This clone came up once. This chain uses TRBV6-2 or TRBV6-3 with TRBJ2-3, with 7 positions matching TRBD2. The J segment lost 3 bases and the V segment lost 0 bases, leaving 6 bases of the junction unmatched. The CDR3 runs to 16 residues. The V gene's germline CDR1 is MNHEY and CDR2 SVGEGT. The CDR3 reads CASSYSGSGVTDTQYF. The CDR3 coding sequence is TGTGCCAGCAGTTACTCGGGGAGCGGGGTTACAGATACGCAGTATTTT.

J is TRBJ2-1 and V is TRBV11-2; the match to TRBD2 covers 9 bases. The CDR3 contains 16 residues. Per the germline V gene, CDR1 is SGHAT and CDR2 is FQNNGV. Trimming removed 1 base from V and 4 bases from J; junction bases left unmatched: 5. CDR3 DNA: TGTGCCAGCAGCTTAGCGGGACTAGCAGGATACAATGAGCAGTTCTTC. Residues: CASSLAGLAGYNEQFF. The entire variable domain, with the rest obtained from reference TRBV11-2 and TRBJ2-1, is as follows: EAGVAQSPRYKIIEKRQSVAFWCNPISGHATLYWYQQILGQGPKLLIQFQNNGVVDDSQLPKDRFSAERLKGVDSTLKIQPAKLEDSAVYLCASSLAGLAGYNEQFFGPGTRLTVL.

The rearrangement uses TRBV4-1 and TRBJ1-2; 7 positions agree with TRBD1. The length of the CDR3 is 16 residues. Germline CDR1 is MGHRA and CDR2 is YSYEKL. V lost 0 bases and J lost 8; bases outside the gene matches: 12. CDR3 protein: CASSQEPTGHAGGYTF. CDR3 bases: TGCGCCAGCAGCCAAGAACCGACAGGGCATGCGGGGGGCTACACCTTC.

The chain joins TRBV9 to TRBJ1-1; D might be TRBD1 (6 bases). Trimming took off 3 bases at V and 6 bases at J, with 12 bases between the two ends. CDR3 size: 13 residues. In germline, CDR1 is SGDLS, CDR2 YYNGEE. The CDR3 DNA follows: TGTGCCAGCAGCGGGGGGCCCCAGCCTGAAGCTTTCTTT. It codes for CASSGGPQPEAFF.

The rearrangement links TRBV9 to TRBJ2-5; 9 bases agree with TRBD2. CDR1 is SGDLS and CDR2 is YYNGEE in the germline V gene. V lost 2 bases to trimming and J lost 3 bases; unmatched junction nucleotides: 8. The CDR3 spans 16 residues. Written as DNA, the CDR3 is TGTGCCAGCAGCGTTCGTCCGGGACTAGCAGAAGAGACCCAGTACTTC. It codes for CASSVRPGLAEETQYF.

This clone occurred a few times. J is TRBJ2-7 and V is TRBV28, with D tentatively TRBD2 (5 bases). Germline CDR1 and CDR2: MDHEN and SYDVKM. The CDR3 is made up of 15 amino acids. V was pared by 3 bases and J by 1 base, with 13 bases between. The CDR3 region has the DNA TGTGCCAGCAGTTTCGGCGGACTGACATCCTACGAGCAGTACTTC. The encoded protein is CASSFGGLTSYEQYF.

This clone was recorded a few times. This chain uses TRBV19 with TRBJ1-5; TRBD1 aligns across 7 bases. The CDR3 covers 15 residues. Germline V gene lookup returns CDR1 LNHDA and CDR2 SQIVND (reference sequence). The trim removed 4 bases at V and 3 bases at J, leaving 6 bases unmatched. The CDR3 protein is CASSSGTASNQPQHF. Written as DNA, the CDR3 is TGTGCCAGTAGTAGCGGGACAGCTTCCAATCAGCCCCAGCATTTT. Combining the CDR3 with reference TRBV19 and TRBJ1-5 gives the whole variable domain DGGITQSPKYLFRKEGQNVTLSCEQNLNHDAMYWYRQDPGQGLRLIYYSQIVNDFQKGDIAEGYSVSREKKESFPLTVTSAQKNPTAFYLCASSSGTASNQPQHFGDGTRLSIL.

DNA of the CDR3: TGTGCCAGCAGCTCGGGACAGTTCCTTGGAAACACCATATATTTT. It specifies CASSSGQFLGNTIYF. This chain joins TRBV6-5 and TRBJ1-3; 7 bases are shared with TRBD1. This CDR3 comprises 15 residues. The V gene end was trimmed by 6 bases and the J gene end by 3 bases; junction bases not matched to a gene: 8. Germline CDR1 MNHEY, CDR2 SVGAGI.

The V gene is TRBV6-6, the J gene TRBJ2-1; tentatively, D is TRBD2 (5 bases). The CDR3 length is 13 residues. Germline CDR1 and CDR2: MNHNY and SVGAGI (reference sequence). The V and J ends lost 5 bases and 6 bases respectively, with 11 bases between them. CDR3 in amino acids: CASSQVGVNEQFF. The CDR3 DNA follows: TGTGCCAGCAGTCAAGTCGGGGTCAATGAGCAGTTCTTC.

The V call is TRBV7-2, the J call TRBJ2-1; TRBD2 aligns across 7 bases. V lost 1 base, J lost 2 bases, and 5 bases stayed unmatched. CDR3 length: 16 amino acids. Germline lookup yields CDR1 SGHTA and CDR2 FQGNSA. The CDR3 DNA follows: TGTGCCAGCAGCTTAGGGCGGGAGCGGGCCTACAATGAGCAGTTCTTC. It translates to CASSLGRERAYNEQFF.

This clone was recorded once. Here the CDR3 DNA reads TGTGCCAGCAGTTACTCCGGGACAGACTCAGGAGACGAGCAGTACTTC. It specifies CASSYSGTDSGDEQYF. This chain links TRBV6-6 with TRBJ2-7; TRBD1 matches at 7 bases. This CDR3 is 16 amino acids long. From germline, CDR1 is MNHNY and CDR2 SVGAGI (reference sequence). With V trimmed by 0 bases and J by 5 bases, 10 bases remained unmatched.

This clone was detected once. The CDR3 spells CSGMTARDTEAFF. CDR3 DNA: TGCAGCGGAATGACAGCGCGTGACACTGAAGCTTTCTTT. V usage is TRBV29-1 and J usage is TRBJ1-1; possible D gene TRBD1, 5 bases. CDR3 length: 13 residues. V was cut by 7 bases and J by 3 bases, with 15 bases left in between. CDR1 is SQVTM, CDR2 ANQGSEA, per germline.

The rearrangement links TRBV27 to TRBJ2-2; D is perhaps TRBD1 (7 bases). The germline CDR1 and CDR2 sequences are MNHEY and SMNVEV (reference sequence). V was pared by 2 bases and J by 2 bases, with 15 bases between. This CDR3 contains 17 residues. The CDR3 loop reads CASSLLGTAGNTGELFF. As DNA, the CDR3 is TGTGCCAGCAGTTTACTAGGGACAGCGGGCAACACCGGGGAGCTGTTTTTT.

The V call is TRBV28, the J call TRBJ2-3; TRBD2 agrees at 7 bases. The J segment lost 0 bases and the V segment lost 7 bases, leaving 4 bases of the junction unmatched. The germline gives CDR1 MDHEN, CDR2 SYDVKM. The CDR3 contains 14 residues. CDR3 sequence: CASNVGGSTDTQYF. The CDR3 DNA sequence: TGTGCCAGCAACGTGGGGGGGAGCACAGATACGCAGTATTTT. The whole variable domain, filled in from reference TRBV28 and TRBJ2-3, reads DVKVTQSSRYLVKRTGEKVFLECVQDMDHENMFWYRQDPGLGLRLIYFSYDVKMKEKGDIPEGYSVSREKKERFSLILESASTNQTSMYLCASNVGGSTDTQYFGPGTRLTVL.

The genes are TRBV28 and TRBJ1-2; maybe TRBD1 (5 bases). Trimming cost V 5 bases and J 6 bases, with 13 bases left between them. The CDR3 runs 13 residues. Germline values: CDR1 MDHEN, CDR2 SYDVKM. The CDR3 nucleotides are TGTGCCAGCAGTCCCCCGACAGCAAATGGCTACACCTTC. Translation gives CASSPPTANGYTF.